This T cell receptor beta chain was identified in a study of shared clonotypes between healthy human individuals. Replicate sorted-subset PCRs were loaded with 150 to 200 ng DNA, tens of thousands of T cell genomes. Generated by immunoSEQ multiplex PCR, the TCRdb table keeps only in-frame clones and is missing some. The repertoire has 2 million to 2.5 million clones, roughly 95% of them found once; the top ten carry around 0.13%. This CDR3 region has 15 residues. The J segment lost 5 bases and the V segment lost 4 bases, leaving 4 bases of the junction unmatched. Germline CDR1 reads SGDLS; CDR2 reads YYNGEE.

The TCR was taken from a man aged 18 to 35 in good health. The specimen was naive CD4+ T cells sorted from blood. Indicated subset: CD45RA+ positively selected. This sequence joins TRBV9 and TRBJ2-3; 13 positions match TRBD2. The CDR3 nucleotides read TGTGCCAGCAGCCGACTAGCGGGAGGAGTAGATACGCAGTATTTT. This encodes CASSRLAGGVDTQYF. The whole variable domain, remainder taken from reference TRBV9 and TRBJ2-3, is DSGVTQTPKHLITATGQRVTLRCSPRSGDLSVYWYQQSLDQGLQFLIQYYNGEERAKGNILERFSAQQFPDLHSELNLSSLELGDSALYFCASSRLAGGVDTQYFGPGTRLTVL.